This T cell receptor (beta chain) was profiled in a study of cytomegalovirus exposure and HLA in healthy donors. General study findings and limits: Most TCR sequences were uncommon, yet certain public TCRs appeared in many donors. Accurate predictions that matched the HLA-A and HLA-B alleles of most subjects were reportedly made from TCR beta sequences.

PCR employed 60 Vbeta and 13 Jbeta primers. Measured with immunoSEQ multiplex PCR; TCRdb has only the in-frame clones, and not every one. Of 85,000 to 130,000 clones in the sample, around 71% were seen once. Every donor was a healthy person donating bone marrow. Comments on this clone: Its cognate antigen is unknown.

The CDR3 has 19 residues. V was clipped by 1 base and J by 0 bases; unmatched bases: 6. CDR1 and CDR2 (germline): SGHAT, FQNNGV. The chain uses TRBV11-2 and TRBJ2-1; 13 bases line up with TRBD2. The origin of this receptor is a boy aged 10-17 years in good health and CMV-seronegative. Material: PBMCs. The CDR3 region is CASSLGTSGSRSSYNEQFF. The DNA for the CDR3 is TGTGCCAGCAGCTTAGGGACTAGCGGGAGCCGGAGCTCCTACAATGAGCAGTTCTTC.